A selection of T cell receptor beta chains follows, all from one sample in a study of cytomegalovirus exposure and HLA in healthy donors. Clones were read by immunoSEQ multiplex PCR, and TCRdb kept only the in-frame ones, dropping some. Of around 250,000 clones in the sample, about 90% were seen once. The specimen was PBMCs. Source of these receptors: a young woman in good health and CMV-seronegative. The CDR3 runs from the conserved cysteine through the conserved F or W. The D gene is left open where the match is weak. Some rows have no size entry. The others give once, few or many, or a class for an expanded clone.

clone_size d_call j_call v_call cdr3_aa cdr3_nt
once . TRBJ2-7 TRBV27 CASSLWHTSYEQYF TGTGCCAGCAGTTTATGGCATACCTCCTACGAGCAGTACTTC
. . TRBJ2-1 TRBV27 CASSRAGTSYNEQFF TGTGCCAGCAGCCGAGCCGGGACAAGTTACAATGAGCAGTTCTTC
. . TRBJ2-7 TRBV4-1 CASSHQGLPYEQYF TGCGCCAGCAGCCATCAAGGGTTACCCTACGAGCAGTACTTC
. . TRBJ2-7 TRBV18 CASSPARKGLGQYF TGTGCCAGCTCACCCGCCAGAAAAGGCCTTGGGCAGTACTTC
. . TRBJ2-5 TRBV2 CASSEASRGQETQYF TGTGCCAGCAGTGAAGCCAGCAGGGGCCAAGAGACCCAGTACTTC
few TRBD1 TRBJ1-4 TRBV15 CATSRGGTGGNEKLFF TGTGCCACCAGCAGAGGGGGGACAGGGGGAAATGAAAAACTGTTTTTT
. . TRBJ2-3 TRBV11-1 CASSFRRFGTDTQYF TGTGCCAGCAGCTTTAGGCGGTTCGGCACAGATACGCAGTATTTT
. . TRBJ1-2 TRBV7-2 CASSSLNYGYTF TGTGCCAGCAGCTCTCTGAACTATGGCTACACCTTC
. . TRBJ1-1 TRBV2 CASTPRGVLNTEAFF TGTGCCAGCACCCCCCGAGGGGTCCTGAACACTGAAGCTTTCTTT
. . TRBJ1-2 TRBV2 CASSEMPGAHYGYTF TGTGCCAGCAGTGAAATGCCGGGGGCGCACTATGGCTACACCTTC